This T cell receptor beta chain was retrieved from a study of PD-L1 blockade in urothelial cancer. Across the whole study: Atezolizumab (1,200 mg intravenously every 3 weeks) began in the mid-2010s for patients.

Per the germline V gene, CDR1 is MNHNS and CDR2 is SASEGT. CDR3 length: 15 residues. The V and J ends lost 5 bases and 0 bases respectively, with 10 bases between them. TCRdb keeps only in-frame clones here, not all; method: immunoSEQ multiplex PCR. The table includes about 85,000 clones, more than 75% detected once. Time point meaning: pretreatment peripheral blood. The chain couples TRBV6-1 to TRBJ1-4; the D gene is possibly TRBD1 (5 bases). The sample was PBMCs, taken around atezolizumab (anti-PD-L1) treatment. The TCR originated in a man aged 60-69 years with urothelial cancer. The CDR3 reads CASSLTGATNEKLFF. The CDR3 nucleotides are TGTGCCAGCAGTCTAACAGGTGCAACTAATGAAAAACTGTTTTTT.